Described below is a single T cell receptor (beta chain) sequence and its context. The antigen is not known. The source of the sample is a study of blood T cells in healthy people across ages. Overall study results and limits: It was the long-lived donors that had more naive CD4+ cells and higher diversity than aged donors.

The use of a sample-barcoded 5' primer and a J-beta primer mix characterized a second PCR of roughly 7 to 11 cycles. A 12-random-nucleotide template-switch adaptor tagged each cDNA molecule. TCRdb itself ran the 5' RACE reads through MiXCR, one entry per CDR3 protein. Counted here are fewer than 1,000,000 distinct CDR3 sequences, roughly 44% occurring once; the ten biggest clones make up around 21%. The CDR3 totals 12 residues. V dropped 2 bases and J dropped 11 bases, with 15 bases sitting between them. Germline V gene sequence: CDR1 DFQATT, CDR2 SNEGSKA (reference sequence). This clonotype originated in a man in his 60s in good health. The material sequenced was blood. The chain uses TRBV20-1 and TRBJ1-2; D gene uncertain. CDR3 protein: CSARLMDGLYTF. CDR3 DNA sequence: TGCAGTGCTAGACTTATGGACGGACTATACACCTTC.